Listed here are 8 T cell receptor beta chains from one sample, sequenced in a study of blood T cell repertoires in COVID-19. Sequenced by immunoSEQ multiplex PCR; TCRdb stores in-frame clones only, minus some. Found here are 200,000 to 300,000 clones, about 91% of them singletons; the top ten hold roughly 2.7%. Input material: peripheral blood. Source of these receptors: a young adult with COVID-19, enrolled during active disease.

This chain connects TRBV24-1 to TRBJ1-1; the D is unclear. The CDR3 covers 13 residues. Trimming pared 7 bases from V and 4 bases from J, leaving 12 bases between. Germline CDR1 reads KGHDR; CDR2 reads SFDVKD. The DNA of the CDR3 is TGTGCCACCAGCGAGGGATGGGGCACTGAAGCTTTCTTT. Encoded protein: CATSEGWGTEAFF.

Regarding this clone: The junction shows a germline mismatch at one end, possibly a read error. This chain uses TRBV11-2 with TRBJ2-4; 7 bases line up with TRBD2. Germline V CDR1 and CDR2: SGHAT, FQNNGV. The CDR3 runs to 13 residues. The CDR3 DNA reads TGTGCCAGCAGCTTAGAGAACAGACTAGCAGTTGACTTC. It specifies CASSLENRLAVDF.

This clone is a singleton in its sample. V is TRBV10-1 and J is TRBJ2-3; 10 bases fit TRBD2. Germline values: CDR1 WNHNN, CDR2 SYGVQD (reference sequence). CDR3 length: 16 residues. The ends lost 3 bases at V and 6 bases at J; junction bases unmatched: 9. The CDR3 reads CASSERTSGPYDTQYF. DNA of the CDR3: TGCGCCAGCAGTGAAAGGACTAGCGGACCTTACGATACGCAGTATTTT.

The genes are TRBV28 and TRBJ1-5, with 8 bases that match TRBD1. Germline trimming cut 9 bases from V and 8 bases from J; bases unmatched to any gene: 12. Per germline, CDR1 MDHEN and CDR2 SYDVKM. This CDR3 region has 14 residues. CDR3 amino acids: CASIRTGSAKPQHF. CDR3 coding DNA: TGTGCCAGTATCCGGACAGGGAGTGCTAAGCCCCAGCATTTT.

The CDR3 loop is CASSSRPGYEAFF. The CDR3 DNA is TGTGCCAGCAGTTCTCGCCCCGGGTACGAAGCTTTCTTT. The chain couples TRBV6-5 to TRBJ1-1; D remains unclear. Germline lookup yields CDR1 MNHEY and CDR2 SVGAGI. V lost 4 bases to trimming and J lost 8 bases, with 14 bases between them. This CDR3 region has 13 residues.

The CDR3 protein is CASSYRGNSNQPQHF. As DNA, the CDR3 is TGTGCCAGCAGCTACAGGGGGAATAGCAATCAGCCCCAGCATTTT. The rearrangement joins TRBV5-4 to TRBJ1-5; 8 bases fit TRBD1. The CDR3 consists of 15 residues. V gave up 3 bases and J gave up 0 bases; unmatched junction bases: 2. CDR1 is SGHNT, CDR2 YYREEE, per germline (reference sequence).

The CDR3 region is CASSFGTGPLKSYEQYF. CDR3 bases: TGCGCCAGCAGCTTCGGGACAGGGCCTCTAAAATCCTACGAGCAGTACTTC. The chain combines TRBV5-1 with TRBJ2-7; 9 bases map to TRBD1. CDR3 size: 17 residues. The V segment lost 2 bases and the J segment 1 base; nucleotides outside the gene matches: 10. Germline V gene sequence: CDR1 SGHRS, CDR2 YFSETQ.

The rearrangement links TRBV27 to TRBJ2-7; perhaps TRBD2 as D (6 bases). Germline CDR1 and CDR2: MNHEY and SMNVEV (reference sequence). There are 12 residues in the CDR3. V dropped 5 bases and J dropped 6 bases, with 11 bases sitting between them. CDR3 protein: CASSHGAGEQYF. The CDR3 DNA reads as TGTGCCAGCAGTCATGGAGCGGGCGAGCAGTACTTC.